This TCR beta chain was sequenced during a study of identical twins. This clonotype has only a few counts. Germline CDR1 is MGHRA and CDR2 is YSYEKL. This CDR3 contains 15 residues. Trimming took 0 bases from V and 4 from J, leaving 9 bases between them. MiXCR, run by TCRdb on the 5' RACE reads, gives a single entry per CDR3 protein. The sample lists around 1.7 million distinct CDR3 sequences, roughly a third occurring once. The receptor's source is a newborn girl in good health. The chain carries TRBV4-1 and TRBJ1-4; no firm D call. Sequencing input: cord blood. The chain's CDR3 is CASSQDGLVNEKLFF. CDR3 in DNA: TGCGCCAGCAGCCAAGATGGGCTGGTTAATGAAAAACTGTTTTTT.